Sequencing of this T cell receptor (beta chain) was carried out in a study of CXCR3-negative and CXCR3-positive naive CD8 T cells. Study information: Approximately 130 million TRB reads were obtained overall (about 1.5 +/- 0.3 million per library).

Concerning this clonotype: Its cognate antigen is unknown.

All TRB cDNA libraries came from 5' RACE performed with UMI labels. TCRdb re-called the 5' RACE reads and catalogs CDR3 proteins one per entry, DNA excluded. The record lists 150,000 or so distinct CDR3 sequences, of which the ten most abundant hold 0.29%. Study conclusions and caveats: Sequencing showed both naive subsets with comparably high diversity, and memory CD8+ cells much lower.

This CDR3 is built from 13 residues. The germline V gene encodes CDR1 ENHRY and CDR2 SYGVKD. The chain combines TRBV10-3 with TRBJ2-7; TCRdb's D call, TRBD2, is unchecked because there is no DNA. The sequenced sample was naive CXCR3- CD8+ T cells from blood. Subset defined: CD45RO-CCR7+CD27+CD95- naive CD8+ T cells lacking CXCR3 (TNR3-). The source is a human donor in good health. Some clones in this sample may be carry-over from other donors' samples. This chain's CDR3 is CAIKGEGFYEQYF.